This record concerns one T cell receptor (beta chain) sequence. The antigen is unknown. These data originate in a study of T cell responses to AZD1222 COVID-19 vaccine. On the study more broadly: Pooled in the analysis were second doses at about 4 or about 12 weeks.

The protocol was immunoSEQ multiplex PCR, while the TCRdb copy is restricted to in-frame clones and leaves out a portion. The table lists 90,000 to 120,000 clones, approximately 86% of them singletons. Overall study results and limits: Mostly white British, mostly female donors; authors suggested clonal diversity may be underestimated. Elevations in Spike-specific TCR breadth and depth followed administration of two AZD1222 doses.

V was pared by 0 bases and J by 10 bases, with 13 bases between. Germline V gene data show CDR1 as MNHEY and CDR2 as SVGEGT. This CDR3 region has 14 residues. The chain combines TRBV6-2 or TRBV6-3 with TRBJ2-1; D may be TRBD1 (5 bases). The sequencing here drew on peripheral blood, taken on day 0 of AZD1222 vaccination. This sequence was found in an adult in good health. The CDR3 here is CASSYSSSSGEQFF. DNA of the CDR3: TGTGCCAGCAGTTACTCGAGTTCTTCAGGGGAGCAGTTCTTC.